The rows below give T cell receptor beta chains drawn from one sample of a study of T cells after posttransplantation cyclophosphamide. The data were produced by immunoSEQ multiplex PCR, yet TCRdb's version contains in-frame clones alone and is incomplete. Altogether about 16,000 clones are present, 94% being singletons, with the ten largest covering around 0.26%. Sequencing was carried out using naive CD4+ T cells sorted from blood. The receptors originated from a woman aged 45-65 years in good health and a related stem cell transplant donor. Both conserved end residues are part of each CDR3. The D gene is left open where the match is weak. Clone size appears in some rows only: once, few, many, or a class for an expanded clone.

j_call,d_call,v_call,clone_size,cdr3_nt,cdr3_aa
TRBJ2-3,TRBD1,TRBV5-1,-,TGCGCCAGCAGCGGGGGACAGGGTACAGATACGCAGTATTTT,CASSGGQGTDTQYF
TRBJ2-7,-,TRBV27,-,TGTGCCAGCAGACTCGGTTCTTTAAGCTCCTACGAGCAGTACTTC,CASRLGSLSSYEQYF
TRBJ2-3,TRBD2,TRBV9,-,TGTGCCAGCAGCTGGCGGGGGGAATCAGATACGCAGTATTTT,CASSWRGESDTQYF
TRBJ2-3,TRBD2,TRBV19,-,TGTGCCAGTAGTCTTATAGCGGGCGGTGTATTAGATACGCAGTATTTT,CASSLIAGGVLDTQYF
TRBJ2-7,-,TRBV28,-,TGTGCCAGCAGCACTCCGGGACACATTTTCTCCTACGAGCAGTACTTC,CASSTPGHIFSYEQYF
TRBJ1-4,TRBD1,TRBV11-2,-,TGTGCCAGCAGCTTTGACAGGGCCGGAAAACTGTTTTTT,CASSFDRAGKLFF
TRBJ2-2,-,TRBV5-4,-,TGTGCCAGCAGCTTGGACTCGGGAGCCGCCAGCCGCGGGGAGCTGTTTTTT,CASSLDSGAASRGELFF
TRBJ1-2,-,TRBV13,-,TGTGCCAGCACTCTAAGGGGCAGGATCTATGGCTACACCTTC,CASTLRGRIYGYTF
TRBJ2-7,TRBD2,TRBV13,-,TGTGCCAGCAGTTTGTTTGGACTAGCGGGAGACTACGAGCAGTACTTC,CASSLFGLAGDYEQYF
TRBJ2-6,TRBD1,TRBV29-1,-,TGCAGCGTTGTGGGGACAGGGGTCCCTGGGGCCAACGTCCTGACTTTC,CSVVGTGVPGANVLTF
TRBJ1-2,-,TRBV4-3,-,TGCGCCAGCAGCCAAGATAGATATGAGCCTAACTATGGCTACACCTTC,CASSQDRYEPNYGYTF
TRBJ2-1,-,TRBV15,-,TGTGCCACCAGCAGAGATTTGGTTAGCGGTAACCTCGAGGGGTTCTACAATGAGCAGTTCTTC,CATSRDLVSGNLEGFYNEQFF
TRBJ2-3,-,TRBV9,-,TGTGCCAGCAGCGCGGGCGCGTGGACTATCACAGATACGCAGTATTTT,CASSAGAWTITDTQYF
TRBJ2-7,TRBD2,TRBV6-6,-,TGTGCCAGCAGTTACTGGGTAGCGGGCTACGAGCAGTACTTC,CASSYWVAGYEQYF
TRBJ1-2,-,TRBV19,-,TGTGCCAGTAGTATGAGGCCCCCCTATGGCTACACCTTC,CASSMRPPYGYTF
TRBJ2-7,TRBD1,TRBV14,-,TGTGCCAGCAGCCCTGACAGGGCCTCCTACGAGCAGTACTTC,CASSPDRASYEQYF
TRBJ1-2,TRBD1,TRBV5-6,-,TGTGCCAGCAGCTACCTCACTCAGGGGGAGGCTGGCTACACCTTC,CASSYLTQGEAGYTF
TRBJ1-1,-,TRBV21-1,-,TGTGCCAGCAGCAAGGACAGGGGAGGAAGGAGGAACACTGAAGCTTTCTTT,CASSKDRGGRRNTEAFF
TRBJ1-5,-,TRBV19,-,TGTGCCAGTTTGGAACAGTCTTATAGCAATCAGCCCCAGCATTTT,CASLEQSYSNQPQHF
TRBJ2-2,TRBD2,TRBV9,-,TGTGCCAGCAGCGGACTAGCGGGATGGGGGGAGCTGTTTTTT,CASSGLAGWGELFF
TRBJ1-1,-,TRBV9,-,TGTGCCAGCAGCGCCAAACTACAGGCGCGGCACACTGAAGCTTTCTTT,CASSAKLQARHTEAFF
TRBJ2-7,TRBD2,TRBV18,-,TGTGCCAGCTCACCGGCGGGAGTGACAATTTACGAGCAGTACTTC,CASSPAGVTIYEQYF
TRBJ1-5,TRBD1,TRBV7-2,few,TGTGCCAGCAGCTCGGACAGGGGGGATCAGCCCCAGCATTTT,CASSSDRGDQPQHF
TRBJ1-5,-,TRBV7-3,-,TGTGCCAGCAGCTTAGACAGGTGGCAGCCCCAGCATTTT,CASSLDRWQPQHF
TRBJ2-5,TRBD2,TRBV5-4,-,TGTGCCAGCAGCTTGGGCGGGGGGGGACAAGAGACCCAGTACTTC,CASSLGGGGQETQYF
TRBJ1-5,TRBD1,TRBV28,-,TGTGCCAGCAGTTCCCCAAAACAGGGGAGCAATCAGCCCCAGCATTTT,CASSSPKQGSNQPQHF
TRBJ2-2,TRBD1,TRBV5-1,-,TGCGCCAGCAGCGTGACAGGGGCGGTTATGAACACCGGGGAGCTGTTTTTT,CASSVTGAVMNTGELFF
TRBJ2-2,TRBD2,TRBV5-1,-,TGCGCCAGCAGCTTTGGACTAGCGGGACCCGGGGAGCTGTTTTTT,CASSFGLAGPGELFF
TRBJ1-6,TRBD1,TRBV7-8,-,TGTGCCAGCAGCCCGACCATGAGAGGGGGCAATTCACCCCTCCACTTT,CASSPTMRGGNSPLHF
TRBJ2-1,TRBD2,TRBV4-2,-,TGTGCCAGCAGCTTCCCCCCAGCGGGACGGTCGAACAATGAGCAGTTCTTC,CASSFPPAGRSNNEQFF
TRBJ2-3,-,TRBV7-3,-,TGTGCCAGCAGCCAAGGGGCAGATACGCAGTATTTT,CASSQGADTQYF
TRBJ2-7,-,TRBV6-5,-,TGTGCCAGCAGCCGAACGCGCTCCTACGAGCAGTACTTC,CASSRTRSYEQYF
TRBJ2-3,-,TRBV5-1,-,TGCGCCAGCAACCTTGGGGGAGGAGATACGCAGTATTTT,CASNLGGGDTQYF
TRBJ1-2,-,TRBV6-1,-,TGTGCCAGCAAAAGACTACTCCCGTTCTATGGCTACACCTTC,CASKRLLPFYGYTF
TRBJ2-7,TRBD1,TRBV2,-,TGTGCCAGCATTCCACCGGGACAGCTTAACAAGCAGTACTTC,CASIPPGQLNKQYF
TRBJ2-1,TRBD2,TRBV4-1,-,TGCGCCAGCCGCTCACCTGCGGGGGTTGAGCAGTTCTTC,CASRSPAGVEQFF
TRBJ2-1,TRBD2,TRBV7-9,-,TGTGCCAGCAGCTTAGCGGGGGGGAATAAGCAGTTCTTC,CASSLAGGNKQFF
TRBJ1-5,-,TRBV2,-,TGTGCCAGCTCACAGGGACGGAGCAATCAGCCCCAGCATTTT,CASSQGRSNQPQHF
TRBJ2-3,-,TRBV18,-,TGTGCCAGCTCACCACCCGCAGGGGTGAGAACAGATACGCAGTATTTT,CASSPPAGVRTDTQYF
TRBJ1-5,TRBD1,TRBV10-3,-,TGTGCCATCAGAGGGACAGGGAATCAGCCCCAGCATTTT,CAIRGTGNQPQHF
TRBJ1-1,-,TRBV9,-,TGTGCCAGCAGCGTAGAACAGGACACTGAAGCTTTCTTT,CASSVEQDTEAFF
TRBJ2-3,-,TRBV13,-,TGTGCCAGCAGCTTATGGGCCTCTAGCACAGATACGCAGTATTTT,CASSLWASSTDTQYF
TRBJ1-3,-,TRBV6-1,-,TGTGCCAGCAGTGAAACGGCGGCGGGAAGGAACACCATATATTTT,CASSETAAGRNTIYF
TRBJ1-5,-,TRBV5-1,-,TGCGCCAGCAGCTTGGGACAGAATCAGCCCCAGCATTTT,CASSLGQNQPQHF
TRBJ2-7,-,TRBV7-9,-,TGTGCCAGCCGCGGGGGCAGGACATACGAGCAGTACTTC,CASRGGRTYEQYF
TRBJ1-5,-,TRBV28,-,TGTGCCAGCAGTGTCGGCGGGGGGGCCCAGCATTTT,CASSVGGGAQHF
TRBJ2-1,TRBD2,TRBV7-2,-,TGTGCCAGCAGCTTAGCGCCTAGCGGGAGGGCTGAGCAGTTCTTC,CASSLAPSGRAEQFF
TRBJ2-1,TRBD1,TRBV7-2,-,TGTGCCAGCAGCATAGAACAGGGGTCCTACAATGAGCAGTTCTTC,CASSIEQGSYNEQFF
TRBJ2-2,-,TRBV7-3,-,TGTGCCAGCAGCCTGACAGTAGCGGCAAACACCGGGGAGCTGTTTTTT,CASSLTVAANTGELFF
TRBJ2-7,-,TRBV11-2,-,TGTGCCAGCAGCGGCCTCCGCGGGTCCTACGAGCAGTACTTC,CASSGLRGSYEQYF
TRBJ2-7,-,TRBV19,-,TGTGCCAGTAGTATCAGTGGAGGAGGCGAGCAGTACTTC,CASSISGGGEQYF
TRBJ1-5,-,TRBV10-3,-,TGTGCCATCAGAGAAGTAGAGGGTCAGCCCCAGCATTTT,CAIREVEGQPQHF
TRBJ1-2,-,TRBV19,-,TGTGCCGCCTCCTGGGCGGGGGGCTACACCTTC,CAASWAGGYTF
TRBJ1-5,-,TRBV19,-,TGTGCCAGTAGTATAAATTGGAGGCACAGTAACAATCAGCCCCAGCATTTT,CASSINWRHSNNQPQHF
TRBJ2-7,TRBD2,TRBV7-3,once,TGTGCCAGCAGCTTAGTCGAAGCGGGGAATCGACAGCAGTACTTC,CASSLVEAGNRQQYF
TRBJ1-2,-,TRBV19,-,TGTGCCAGTAGTAGCCGACAGGTAGCGGGCTACACCTTC,CASSSRQVAGYTF
TRBJ2-3,TRBD2,TRBV9,-,TGTGCCAGCAGCGCTTTAGCGGGAGTGTGGGCAGATACGCAGTATTTT,CASSALAGVWADTQYF
TRBJ2-3,-,TRBV6-5,-,TGTGCCAGCAGTTCCGGGCGGCGGGGCTGGACAGATACGCAGTATTTT,CASSSGRRGWTDTQYF
TRBJ2-2,-,TRBV6-1,few,TGTGCCAGCAGTGTGGAGGGTGGGCGCACCGGGGAGCTGTTTTTT,CASSVEGGRTGELFF